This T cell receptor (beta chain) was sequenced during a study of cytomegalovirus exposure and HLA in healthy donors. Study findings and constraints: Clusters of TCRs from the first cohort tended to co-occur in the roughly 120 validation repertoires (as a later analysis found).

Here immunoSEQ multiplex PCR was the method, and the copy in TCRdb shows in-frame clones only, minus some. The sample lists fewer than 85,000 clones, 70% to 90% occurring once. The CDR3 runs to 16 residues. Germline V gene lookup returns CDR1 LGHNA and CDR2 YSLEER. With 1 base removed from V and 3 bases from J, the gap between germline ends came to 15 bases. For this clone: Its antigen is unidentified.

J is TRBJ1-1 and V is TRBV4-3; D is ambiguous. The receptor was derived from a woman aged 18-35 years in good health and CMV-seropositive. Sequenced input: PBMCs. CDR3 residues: CASSQGNFIRDTEAFF. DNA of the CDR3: TGCGCCAGCAGCCAAGGGAATTTTATCCGGGACACTGAAGCTTTCTTT.